This T cell receptor beta chain was sequenced for a study of T cells in Graves' hyperthyroidism and ophthalmopathy. What was amplified from RNA transcripts were TCR beta CDR3 regions. First-round RT-PCR with HTBI primers amplified the TCR CDR3 region. MiXCR was run by TCRdb on the multiplex PCR reads, yielding one entry per CDR3 protein. The data show fewer than 650,000 distinct CDR3 sequences, roughly 14% seen once. Germline values: CDR1 DFQATT, CDR2 SNEGSKA (reference sequence). The CDR3 sequence is 13 residues long. The V end lost 8 bases, the J end lost 4 bases, and 18 bases lay between the germline ends.

This sequence originates from a woman younger than 45 with Graves' hyperthyroidism that later progressed to Graves' ophthalmopathy. The sample taken for sequencing was blood. V usage is TRBV20-1 and J usage is TRBJ2-7; D may be TRBD1 or TRBD2 (7 bases each). CDR3 sequence: CSLGGGSWYEQYF. CDR3 nucleotides: TGCAGTTTAGGGGGCGGGAGTTGGTACGAGCAGTACTTC.